This T cell receptor beta chain was found in a study of control samples from healthy donors and cancer patients. The data were produced by immunoSEQ multiplex PCR, yet TCRdb's version contains in-frame clones alone and is incomplete. This table has 68,000 or so clones, 83% appearing once. This CDR3 spans 16 amino acids. CDR1 and CDR2 (germline): MDHEN, SYDVKM. V dropped 7 bases and J dropped 2; count of bases not matched to a gene: 10. The receptor's source is a man in his 60s in good health. The gene calls are TRBV28 and TRBJ2-7; 11 bases line up with TRBD2. Source material: blood. The CDR3 loop is CASKRPGTSGTYEQYF. The CDR3 nucleotides are TGTGCCAGCAAAAGACCCGGGACTAGCGGTACCTACGAGCAGTACTTC. The full variable domain, its missing parts supplied by reference TRBV28 and TRBJ2-7, is DVKVTQSSRYLVKRTGEKVFLECVQDMDHENMFWYRQDPGLGLRLIYFSYDVKMKEKGDIPEGYSVSREKKERFSLILESASTNQTSMYLCASKRPGTSGTYEQYFGPGTRLTVT.